The clone carrying this TCR beta chain was counted between two and nine times. Its antigen remains unidentified. Generated by immunoSEQ multiplex PCR, the TCRdb table keeps only in-frame clones and is missing some. The sample includes roughly 2,000,000 clones, about 95% seen only once; the top ten take roughly 1%. The CDR3 spans 14 residues. CDR1 and CDR2 from the germline V gene are SGHAT and FQDESV (reference sequence). Trimming left V 1 base short and J 4 bases short, with 11 bases between. These data come from a study of shared clonotypes between healthy human individuals. Study-level background: Aged between 18 and 49, the donors were a couple of women and three men. Overall study findings and caveats: The low donor count limited represented genetic and exposure-history diversity. Non-shared clonotypes had lower generation probabilities than those shared by all four donors.

Naive CD8 populations comprised CD45RO-negative cells positively selected for CCR7, excluding terminally differentiated effector memory CD45RA+ cells. Each sample came from a Caucasian adult donor living in Nashville, Tennessee. The material sequenced was naive CD8+ T cells sorted from blood. This clonotype was obtained from a man younger than 35 in good health. This chain links TRBV11-1 with TRBJ2-7; D is tentatively TRBD1 or TRBD2 (5 bases each). CDR3 protein: CASSLGGTAYEQYF. As DNA, the CDR3 is TGTGCCAGCAGCTTAGGAGGGACCGCATACGAGCAGTACTTC.